One and the same sample provided the 30 T cell receptor beta chains below, sequenced in a study of T cell responses to AZD1222 COVID-19 vaccine. The data were produced by immunoSEQ multiplex PCR, yet TCRdb's version contains in-frame clones alone and is incomplete. The table has approximately 170,000 clones, 85% to 90% seen once. This material consisted of peripheral blood, taken on day 0 of AZD1222 vaccination. These receptors all come from an adult in good health.

The gene calls are TRBV5-4 and TRBJ1-5, with D unclear. The V end was cut by 0 bases, the J end by 6 bases, with 10 bases between. Germline V gives CDR1 SGHNT, CDR2 YYREEE (reference sequence). The CDR3 consists of 14 residues. CDR3 amino acids: CASSLEGSGQPQHF. In nucleotides, the CDR3 is TGTGCCAGCAGCTTGGAGGGTTCAGGTCAGCCCCAGCATTTT.

The rearrangement links TRBV7-9 to TRBJ2-7, with TRBD1 identical over 9 bases. With V trimmed by 4 bases and J by 4 bases, 2 bases remained unmatched. Germline assignment: CDR1 SEHNR and CDR2 FQNEAQ (reference sequence). CDR3 length: 13 residues. The CDR3 DNA sequence: TGTGCCAGCAGCTCCGACAGGGGGTACGAGCAGTACTTC. Translating gives CASSSDRGYEQYF.

V usage is TRBV19 and J usage is TRBJ1-3, with D possibly being TRBD1 (5 bases). This CDR3 is built from 16 residues. Trimming removed 8 bases from V and 0 bases from J, with 17 bases in between. Germline V gene sequence: CDR1 LNHDA, CDR2 SQIVND (reference sequence). The CDR3, as DNA: TGTGCCAGTGAAAGCCCGGGGACCTACTCTGGAAACACCATATATTTT. This codes for CASESPGTYSGNTIYF.

The rearrangement uses TRBV18 and TRBJ1-5, with a tentative D call TRBD1 (5 bases). The germline V and J ends were trimmed by 2 bases and 6 bases, with 8 bases remaining between them. CDR1 is KGHSH, CDR2 LQKENI, per germline. The CDR3 covers 13 residues. In nucleotides, the CDR3 is TGTGCCAGCTCACCAGGGACGGGTCAGCCCCAGCATTTT. Its translation is CASSPGTGQPQHF.

The chain has TRBV14 and TRBJ2-3, with no clear D. Looked up from germline, CDR1 is SGHDN and CDR2 is FVKESK. Trimming pared 0 bases from V and 0 bases from J, leaving 7 bases between. This CDR3 is built from 15 residues. CDR3 region: CASSQDYSSTDTQYF. The DNA for the CDR3 is TGTGCCAGCAGCCAAGACTATTCTAGCACAGATACGCAGTATTTT. The whole variable domain, filled in from reference TRBV14 and TRBJ2-3, reads EAGVTQFPSHSVIEKGQTVTLRCDPISGHDNLYWYRRVMGKEIKFLLHFVKESKQDESGMPNNRFLAERTGGTYSTLKVQPAELEDSGVYFCASSQDYSSTDTQYFGPGTRLTVL.

The CDR3 region is CSVEDLGGTHASNYGYTF. CDR3 sequence (DNA): TGCAGCGTTGAAGATCTGGGGGGAACCCACGCCTCTAACTATGGCTACACCTTC. The chain recombines TRBV29-1 with TRBJ1-2; D may be TRBD1 (5 bases). Germline-derived CDR1 and CDR2 are SQVTM and ANQGSEA. The CDR3 runs to 18 residues. The V end was cut by 0 bases, the J end by 0 bases, with 20 bases between. Looking up the rest from reference TRBV29-1 and TRBJ1-2 gives the full variable domain: SAVISQKPSRDICQRGTSLTIQCQVDSQVTMMFWYRQQPGQSLTLIATANQGSEATYESGFVIDKFPISRPNLTFSTLTVSNMSPEDSSIYLCSVEDLGGTHASNYGYTFGSGTRLTVV.

The chain uses TRBV7-3 and TRBJ1-1; D unclear. CDR3 length: 15 amino acids. V gave up 4 bases and J gave up 1 base, with 13 bases separating them. Germline CDR1 is SGHTA and CDR2 is FQGTGA. This CDR3 reads CASSSDGIRNTEAFF. Here the CDR3 DNA reads TGTGCCAGCAGCTCCGACGGCATCCGGAACACTGAAGCTTTCTTT.

The V and J genes are TRBV7-8 and TRBJ2-5, with a possible D match to TRBD1 (7 bases). CDR1 is SGHVS and CDR2 is FQNEAQ in the germline V gene. Between the trimmed V and J ends, which lost 5 bases and 2 bases, there was a span of 18 bases. The CDR3 has 16 residues. Here the CDR3 reads CASSRGRVSGQETQYF. The CDR3 DNA reads as TGTGCCAGCAGCAGGGGGCGCGTCAGCGGGCAAGAGACCCAGTACTTC.

This clone was seen a handful of times. The rearrangement uses TRBV5-4 and TRBJ2-7; no clear D gene. The CDR3 extends over 12 amino acids. The germline V gene has CDR1 SGHNT and CDR2 YYREEE (reference sequence). V dropped 0 bases and J dropped 4 bases, with 5 bases sitting between them. The chain's CDR3 is CASSLEGYEQYF. CDR3 DNA sequence: TGTGCCAGCAGCTTGGAGGGTTACGAGCAGTACTTC. Using reference TRBV5-4 and TRBJ2-7 for the parts outside the CDR3, the full variable domain is ETGVTQSPTHLIKTRGQQVTLRCSSQSGHNTVSWYQQALGQGPQFIFQYYREEENGRGNFPPRFSGLQFPNYSSELNVNALELDDSALYLCASSLEGYEQYFGPGTRLTVT.

In this sample, this clone turned up a few times. This chain connects TRBV29-1 to TRBJ1-2; 9 bases are a match to TRBD1. This CDR3 has 16 residues. V dropped 1 base and J dropped 2; count of bases not matched to a gene: 8. Germline V gene lookup returns CDR1 SQVTM and CDR2 ANQGSEA. CDR3 sequence reads: CSVEARGQGSNYGYTF. The CDR3 nucleotides are TGCAGCGTTGAAGCTCGGGGACAGGGTTCGAACTATGGCTACACCTTC.

The genes are TRBV11-3 and TRBJ1-5; TRBD1 is a possible D gene (6 bases). V was shortened by 0 bases and J by 4 bases, with 13 bases between the two germline ends. Germline V gives CDR1 SGHNT, CDR2 YENEEA. The length of the CDR3 is 16 residues. In nucleotides, the CDR3 is TGTGCCAGCAGCTTAGAGAGGGGACACGTAAATCAGCCCCAGCATTTT. Its translation is CASSLERGHVNQPQHF.

This clone was counted between two and nine times. The genes are TRBV19 and TRBJ1-5, with D unresolved. Trimming removed 5 bases at V and 4 bases at J, with 18 bases between. This CDR3 is built from 16 residues. Germline V CDR1 and CDR2: LNHDA, SQIVND (reference sequence). The CDR3 coding sequence is TGTGCCAGTAGTGGTTCAGGTGAGGGAGGAAATCAGCCCCAGCATTTT. Its protein product is CASSGSGEGGNQPQHF. Using reference TRBV19 and TRBJ1-5 for the parts outside the CDR3, the full variable domain is DGGITQSPKYLFRKEGQNVTLSCEQNLNHDAMYWYRQDPGQGLRLIYYSQIVNDFQKGDIAEGYSVSREKKESFPLTVTSAQKNPTAFYLCASSGSGEGGNQPQHFGDGTRLSIL.

This clone was counted between two and nine times. The chain employs TRBV14 and TRBJ2-2; D is perhaps TRBD1 or TRBD2 (7 bases each). Germline V gives CDR1 SGHDN, CDR2 FVKESK. V shed 4 bases and J shed 4 bases, with 16 bases lying between them. CDR3 length equals 16 residues. For the CDR3, the DNA is TGTGCCAGCAGCCTGATACAGGGGAGGGGCACCGGGGAGCTGTTTTTT. This codes for CASSLIQGRGTGELFF.

This clone has more than one count but fewer than ten. The CDR3 DNA follows: TGTGCCAGCTCACCACCCATGAACACCGGGGAGCTGTTTTTT. This encodes CASSPPMNTGELFF. The chain has TRBV18 and TRBJ2-2; no firm D call. V was pared by 0 bases and J by 1 base, with 3 bases between. CDR1 is KGHSH and CDR2 is LQKENI in the germline V gene. The CDR3 is 14 residues long.

V is TRBV11-1 and J is TRBJ1-2; D may be TRBD1 (5 bases). Per germline, CDR1 SGHAT and CDR2 FQDESV (reference sequence). This CDR3 contains 14 residues. Trimming cost V 3 bases and J 8 bases, with 16 bases left between them. The CDR3: CASSFTPGSGGYTF. CDR3 DNA sequence: TGTGCCAGCAGCTTTACCCCAGGGAGTGGGGGCTACACCTTC.

The rearrangement uses TRBV27 and TRBJ2-3; TRBD2 matches at 12 bases. Losses at the gene ends were 3 bases for V and 2 bases for J; bases not matched to a gene: 3. The CDR3 length is 16 residues. Germline CDR1 is MNHEY and CDR2 is SMNVEV (reference sequence). The CDR3 loop reads CASSFLAGGPTDTQYF. The CDR3 DNA follows: TGTGCCAGCAGTTTCCTAGCGGGGGGGCCCACAGATACGCAGTATTTT.

This clone has just one count. Here the CDR3 DNA reads TGTGCCAGCAGTCAACTAGCAGGCGAGCAGTACTTC. This encodes CASSQLAGEQYF. The V gene is TRBV3-1 (or the pseudogene TRBV3-2), the J gene TRBJ2-7, with a weak D call TRBD2 (6 bases). The V and J ends lost 6 bases and 6 bases respectively, with 12 bases between them. Per the germline V gene, CDR1 is LGHDT and CDR2 is YNNKEL (reference sequence). The CDR3 sequence is 12 residues long.

This clone was found once. V gene TRBV3-1 (or the pseudogene TRBV3-2) combines with J gene TRBJ2-3; tentatively, D is TRBD2 (7 bases). The germline gives CDR1 LGHDT, CDR2 YNNKEL (reference sequence). Trimming took 6 bases from V and 7 from J, leaving 23 bases between them. CDR3 length: 16 residues. CDR3 DNA: TGTGCCAGCAGGCAAAGAGGGGGGGACCCACAGTATACGCAGTATTTT. Its translation: CASRQRGGDPQYTQYF.

The rearrangement joins TRBV5-4 to TRBJ2-5; 11 bases match TRBD2. V shed 4 bases, J shed 2 bases, and the junction held 7 bases outside the gene matches. The length of the CDR3 is 16 residues. CDR1 and CDR2 (germline): SGHNT, YYREEE (reference sequence). DNA for the CDR3: TGTGCCAGCAGCCGTGGGGTAGCGGGGGGGCAAGAGACCCAGTACTTC. Translating it yields CASSRGVAGGQETQYF. The whole variable domain, filled in from reference TRBV5-4 and TRBJ2-5, reads ETGVTQSPTHLIKTRGQQVTLRCSSQSGHNTVSWYQQALGQGPQFIFQYYREEENGRGNFPPRFSGLQFPNYSSELNVNALELDDSALYLCASSRGVAGGQETQYFGPGTRLLVL.

The V call is TRBV18, the J call TRBJ2-7, with a possible D match to TRBD1 (5 bases). Germline CDR1 and CDR2: KGHSH and LQKENI. V was shortened by 1 base and J by 0 bases, with 16 bases between the two germline ends. The CDR3 covers 17 residues. The CDR3 bases are TGTGCCAGCTCACCACGTATTCCTGGACATCGCTCCTACGAGCAGTACTTC. Its protein product is CASSPRIPGHRSYEQYF.

This sequence joins TRBV6-1 and TRBJ2-5; no reliable D call. From germline, CDR1 is MNHNS and CDR2 SASEGT. Trimming took 2 bases from V and 14 from J, leaving 21 bases between them. This CDR3 has 14 amino acids. The CDR3 protein is CASSERDVRGGPYF. DNA for the CDR3: TGTGCCAGCAGTGAACGAGACGTACGTGGTGGGCCTTACTTC.

The V gene is TRBV4-2, the J gene TRBJ1-1; no definite D call. The germline V gene has CDR1 LGHNA and CDR2 YNFKEQ. The V end lost 4 bases, the J end lost 0 bases, and 18 bases lay between the germline ends. The CDR3 runs to 17 residues. Here the CDR3 reads CASSPGSGSELNTEAFF. The CDR3 bases are TGTGCCAGCAGCCCAGGTTCCGGGTCTGAATTGAACACTGAAGCTTTCTTT.

This clone came up a few times. The chain is built from TRBV2 and TRBJ2-5; 14 nucleotides align to TRBD2. V was clipped by 8 bases and J by 0 bases; unmatched bases: 5. Per the germline V gene, CDR1 is SNHLY and CDR2 is FYNNEI. This CDR3 region has 16 residues. DNA for the CDR3: TGTGCCAGCCGACTAGCGGGGGGGCTTAACCAAGAGACCCAGTACTTC. It is translated as CASRLAGGLNQETQYF.

J is TRBJ1-6 and V is TRBV27; possibly TRBD1 for D (6 bases). Trimming pared 4 bases from V and 10 bases from J, leaving 11 bases between. The germline CDR1 and CDR2 sequences are MNHEY and SMNVEV (reference sequence). This CDR3 has 13 amino acids. DNA for the CDR3: TGTGCCAGCAGTTATACAGGGCGGTCACCCCTCCACTTT. Its translation: CASSYTGRSPLHF.

The gene calls are TRBV4-3 and TRBJ1-1; D is perhaps TRBD1 (5 bases). V was shortened by 4 bases and J by 2 bases, with 14 bases between the two germline ends. The germline V gene has CDR1 LGHNA and CDR2 YSLEER. CDR3 length equals 15 residues. The DNA for the CDR3 is TGCGCCAGCAGCCGTGTGACAGCGGACAACACTGAAGCTTTCTTT. Its protein is CASSRVTADNTEAFF.

This chain's CDR3 is CASSLRDRDTEAFF. In DNA, the CDR3 is TGTGCCAGCAGCTTAAGGGACAGGGACACTGAAGCTTTCTTT. V and J are TRBV13 and TRBJ1-1; TRBD1 agrees at 9 bases. The junction had 1 base not matched to a gene; V was cut back by 2 bases and J by 3 bases. CDR3 size: 14 residues. Germline V CDR1 and CDR2: PRHDT, FYEKMQ (reference sequence).

V is TRBV5-6 and J is TRBJ1-1, with unresolved D. V shed 4 bases and J shed 7 bases, with 8 bases lying between them. Germline CDR1 and CDR2: SGHDT and YYEEEE. The CDR3 consists of 11 residues. The CDR3 sequence: CASSILFEAFF. The CDR3 DNA reads TGTGCCAGCAGCATATTGTTTGAAGCTTTCTTT.

The CDR3 spells CASKYTGDSGELFF. The CDR3 DNA reads as TGTGCCAGTAAATATACGGGGGATTCCGGGGAGCTGTTTTTT. The chain combines TRBV19 with TRBJ2-2; TRBD2 might be the D (6 bases). Germline loops: CDR1 LNHDA, CDR2 SQIVND (reference sequence). The CDR3 has 14 amino acids. Trimming stripped 7 bases from V and 6 bases from J, with 15 bases between.

The chain joins TRBV27 to TRBJ2-1; TRBD2 matches 14 bases. V was clipped by 4 bases and J by 0 bases; unmatched bases: 8. Per germline, CDR1 MNHEY and CDR2 SMNVEV (reference sequence). The CDR3 length is 19 residues. CDR3 in amino acids: CASSSRTSGGTNSYNEQFF. The CDR3 bases are TGTGCCAGCAGTTCTCGGACTAGCGGGGGGACTAACTCCTACAATGAGCAGTTCTTC.

This chain joins TRBV9 and TRBJ2-5, with 7 positions matching TRBD2. CDR3 size: 15 residues. V was pared by 0 bases and J by 5 bases, with 7 bases of the junction left unmatched. Germline loops: CDR1 SGDLS, CDR2 YYNGEE. CDR3 residues: CASSVGGGVQETQYF. As DNA, the CDR3 is TGTGCCAGCAGCGTAGGTGGGGGGGTCCAGGAGACCCAGTACTTC.